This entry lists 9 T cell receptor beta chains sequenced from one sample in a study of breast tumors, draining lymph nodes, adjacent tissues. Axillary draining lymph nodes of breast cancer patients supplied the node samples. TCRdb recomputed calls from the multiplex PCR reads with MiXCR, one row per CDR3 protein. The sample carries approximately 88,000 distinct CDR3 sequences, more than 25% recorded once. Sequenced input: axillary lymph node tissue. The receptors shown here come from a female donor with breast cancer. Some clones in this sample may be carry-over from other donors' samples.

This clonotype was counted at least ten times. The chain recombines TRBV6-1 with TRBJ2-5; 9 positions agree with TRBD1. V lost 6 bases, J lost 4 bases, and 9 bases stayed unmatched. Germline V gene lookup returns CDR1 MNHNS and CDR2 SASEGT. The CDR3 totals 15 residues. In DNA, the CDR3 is TGTGCCAGCAGAGAGGACCCGGGACAGGGAGAGACCCAGTACTTC. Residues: CASREDPGQGETQYF.

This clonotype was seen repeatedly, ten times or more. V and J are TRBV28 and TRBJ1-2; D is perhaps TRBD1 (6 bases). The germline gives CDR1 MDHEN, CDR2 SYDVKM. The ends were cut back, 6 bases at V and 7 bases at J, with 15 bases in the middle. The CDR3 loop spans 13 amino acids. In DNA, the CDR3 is TGTGCCAGCAGGGCAGTGGGGGGCGGTGGCTACACCTTC. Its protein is CASRAVGGGGYTF.

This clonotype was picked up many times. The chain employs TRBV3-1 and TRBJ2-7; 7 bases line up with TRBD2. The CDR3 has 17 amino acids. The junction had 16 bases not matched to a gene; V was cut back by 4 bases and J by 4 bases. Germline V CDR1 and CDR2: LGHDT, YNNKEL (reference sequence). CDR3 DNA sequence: TGTGCCAGCAGCCCCTCCAGGGCCAGCGGGGCCGTTTACGAGCAGTACTTC. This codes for CASSPSRASGAVYEQYF.

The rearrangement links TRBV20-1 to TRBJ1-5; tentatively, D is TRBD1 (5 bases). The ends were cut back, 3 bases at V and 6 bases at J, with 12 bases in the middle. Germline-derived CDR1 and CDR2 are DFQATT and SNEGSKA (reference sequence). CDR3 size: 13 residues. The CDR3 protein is CSASRLQGQPQHF. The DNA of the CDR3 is TGCAGTGCTAGTCGTCTGCAGGGTCAGCCCCAGCATTTT.

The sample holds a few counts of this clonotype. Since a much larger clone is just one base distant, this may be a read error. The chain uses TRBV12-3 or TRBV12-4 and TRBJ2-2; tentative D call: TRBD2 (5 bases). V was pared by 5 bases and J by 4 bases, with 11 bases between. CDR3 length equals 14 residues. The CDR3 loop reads CASSSDYPTGELFF. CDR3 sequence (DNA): TGTGCCAGCAGTAGCGACTACCCCACCGGGGAGCTGTTTTTT.

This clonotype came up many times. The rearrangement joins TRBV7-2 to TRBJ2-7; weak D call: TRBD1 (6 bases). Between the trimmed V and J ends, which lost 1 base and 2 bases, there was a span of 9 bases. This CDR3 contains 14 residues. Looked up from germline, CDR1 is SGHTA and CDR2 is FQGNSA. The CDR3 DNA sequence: TGTGCCAGCAGCTTAGGGACAGTAACCTACGAGCAGTACTTC. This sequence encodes CASSLGTVTYEQYF. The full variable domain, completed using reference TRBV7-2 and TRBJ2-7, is GAGVSQSPSNKVTEKGKDVELRCDPISGHTALYWYRQSLGQGLEFLIYFQGNSAPDKSGLPSDRFSAERTGGSVSTLTIQRTQQEDSAVYLCASSLGTVTYEQYFGPGTRLTVT.

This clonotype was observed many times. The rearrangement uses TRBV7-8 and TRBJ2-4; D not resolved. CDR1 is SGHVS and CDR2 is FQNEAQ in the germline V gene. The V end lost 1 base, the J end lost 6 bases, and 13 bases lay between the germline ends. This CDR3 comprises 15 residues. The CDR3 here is CASSLEGRPINIQYF. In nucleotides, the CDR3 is TGTGCCAGCAGCTTAGAAGGTCGACCGATAAACATTCAGTACTTC.

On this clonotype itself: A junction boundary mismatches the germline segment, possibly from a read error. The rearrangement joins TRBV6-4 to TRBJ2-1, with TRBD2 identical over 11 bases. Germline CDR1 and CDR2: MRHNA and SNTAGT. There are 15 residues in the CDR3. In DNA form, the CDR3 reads TGTGCCAACAGTCATACTAGCGGGAGTTACGAGGCGCGGTTCTTC. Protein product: CANSHTSGSYEARFF.

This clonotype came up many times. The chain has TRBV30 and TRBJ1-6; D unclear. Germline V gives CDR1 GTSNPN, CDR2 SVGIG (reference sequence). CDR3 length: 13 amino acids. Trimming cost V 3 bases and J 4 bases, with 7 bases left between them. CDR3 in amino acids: CAWSLDYNSPLHF. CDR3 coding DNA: TGTGCCTGGAGCCTTGATTATAATTCACCCCTCCACTTT.